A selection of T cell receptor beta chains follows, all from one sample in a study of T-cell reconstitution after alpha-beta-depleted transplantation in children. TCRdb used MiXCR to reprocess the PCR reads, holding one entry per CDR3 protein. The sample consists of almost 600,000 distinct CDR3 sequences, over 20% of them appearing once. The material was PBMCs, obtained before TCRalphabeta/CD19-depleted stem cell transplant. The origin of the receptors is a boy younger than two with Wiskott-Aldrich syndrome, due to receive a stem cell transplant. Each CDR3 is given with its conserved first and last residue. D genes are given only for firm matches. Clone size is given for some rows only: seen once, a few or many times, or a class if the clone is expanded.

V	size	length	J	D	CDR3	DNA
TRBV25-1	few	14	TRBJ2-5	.	CASSDRSRQETQYF	TGTGCCAGCAGCGACAGGTCTCGACAAGAGACCCAGTACTTC
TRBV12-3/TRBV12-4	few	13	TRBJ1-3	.	CASSPTLANTIYF	TGTGCCAGCAGTCCCACTCTGGCAAACACCATATATTTT
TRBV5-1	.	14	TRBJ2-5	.	CASSLELARVTQYF	TGCGCCAGCAGCTTGGAACTCGCCAGGGTGACCCAGTACTTC
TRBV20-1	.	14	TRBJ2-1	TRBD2	CSARGLAGVGEQFF	TGCAGTGCTAGAGGACTAGCGGGAGTGGGGGAGCAGTTCTTC
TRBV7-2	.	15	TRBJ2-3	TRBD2	CASSYRTSSTDTQYF	TGTGCCAGCAGCTACCGGACTAGTAGCACAGATACGCAGTATTTT
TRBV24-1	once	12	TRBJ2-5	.	CATSDVGLTQYF	TGTGCCACCAGTGATGTGGGGCTGACCCAGTACTTC
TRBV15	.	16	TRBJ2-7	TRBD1	CATSRDGGTGTYEQYF	TGTGCCACCAGCAGAGATGGGGGGACAGGGACCTACGAGCAGTACTTC
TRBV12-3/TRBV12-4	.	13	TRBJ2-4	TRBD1	CASSFRTGHIQYF	TGTGCCAGCAGTTTCCGGACAGGGCACATTCAGTACTTC
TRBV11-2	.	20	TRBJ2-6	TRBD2	CASSLVGLAGVASGANVLTF	TGTGCCAGCAGCCTGGTCGGACTAGCGGGAGTAGCCTCTGGGGCCAACGTCCTGACTTTC
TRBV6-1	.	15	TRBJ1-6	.	CASSEINRDNSPLHF	TGTGCCAGCAGTGAAATTAACAGGGATAATTCACCCCTCCACTTT
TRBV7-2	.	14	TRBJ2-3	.	CASSSHQRADTQYF	TGTGCCAGCAGCTCTCATCAACGCGCAGATACGCAGTATTTT
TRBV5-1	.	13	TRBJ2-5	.	CASSRLESETQYF	TGCGCCAGCAGCCGTCTTGAATCGGAGACCCAGTACTTC
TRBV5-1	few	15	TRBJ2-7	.	CASSLGPGPAYEQYF	TGCGCCAGCAGCTTGGGCCCCGGCCCCGCCTACGAGCAGTACTTC
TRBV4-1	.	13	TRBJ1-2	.	CASSLDGRYGYTF	TGCGCCAGCAGCTTGGACGGACGATATGGCTACACCTTC
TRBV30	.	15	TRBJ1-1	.	CAWIRPGRQDPEAFF	TGTGCCTGGATCCGCCCGGGCCGGCAGGACCCTGAAGCTTTCTTT
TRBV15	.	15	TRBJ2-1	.	CATSMVPTSCDEQFF	TGTGCCACCAGCATGGTCCCAACTAGCTGCGATGAGCAGTTCTTC
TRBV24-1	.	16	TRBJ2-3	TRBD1	CATSDPSRQGFDTQYF	TGTGCCACCAGTGATCCCAGCCGACAGGGGTTCGATACGCAGTATTTT
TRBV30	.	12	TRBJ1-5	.	CAWSVRGQPQHF	TGTGCCTGGAGTGTACGGGGGCAGCCCCAGCATTTT
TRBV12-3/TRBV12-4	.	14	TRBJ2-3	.	CASSSEYIRATQYF	TGTGCCAGCAGTTCGGAGTATATCCGGGCTACGCAGTATTTT
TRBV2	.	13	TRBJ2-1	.	CASRSGLNNEQFF	TGTGCCAGCAGGTCAGGGCTAAACAATGAGCAGTTCTTC
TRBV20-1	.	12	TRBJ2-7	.	CSAVDPSYEQYF	TGCAGTGCTGTTGACCCCTCCTACGAGCAGTACTTC
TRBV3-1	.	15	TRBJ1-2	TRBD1	CASSHTDRGSYGYTF	TGTGCCAGCAGCCACACGGACAGGGGGTCCTATGGCTACACCTTC
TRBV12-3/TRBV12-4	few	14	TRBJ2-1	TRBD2	CASSHGLAYNEQFF	TGTGCCAGCAGCCACGGACTAGCGTACAATGAGCAGTTCTTC
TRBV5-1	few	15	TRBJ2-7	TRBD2	CASSLTGGSTYEQYF	TGCGCCAGCAGCTTGACTGGCGGGAGTACCTACGAGCAGTACTTC
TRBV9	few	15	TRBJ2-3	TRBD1	CASSVGGTGVNTQYF	TGTGCCAGCAGCGTAGGTGGGACAGGGGTTAATACGCAGTATTTT
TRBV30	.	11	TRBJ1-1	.	CAWSGQIEAFF	TGTGCCTGGAGTGGTCAGATTGAAGCTTTCTTT
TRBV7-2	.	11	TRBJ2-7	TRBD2	CASSTLAGLYF	TGTGCCAGCAGCACCTTAGCGGGACTGTACTTC
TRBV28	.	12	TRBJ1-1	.	CASSSFSPEAFF	TGTGCCAGCAGCTCCTTCAGCCCTGAAGCTTTCTTT
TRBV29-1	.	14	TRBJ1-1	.	CSVYNRKMNTEAFF	TGCAGCGTTTACAACAGGAAAATGAACACTGAAGCTTTCTTT
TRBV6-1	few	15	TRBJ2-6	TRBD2	CASSGGGSGANVLTF	TGTGCCAGCAGTGGGGGGGGCTCTGGGGCCAACGTCCTGACTTTC
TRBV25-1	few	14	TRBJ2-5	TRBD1	CASSDPDREETQYF	TGTGCCAGCAGTGACCCGGACAGGGAAGAGACCCAGTACTTC
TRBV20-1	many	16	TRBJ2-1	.	CSARDIAGSSYNEQFF	TGCAGTGCTAGAGATATTGCCGGAAGCTCCTACAATGAGCAGTTCTTC
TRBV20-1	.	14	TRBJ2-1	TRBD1	CSARGQTGRNEQFF	TGCAGTGCTAGGGGACAGACCGGGCGCAATGAGCAGTTCTTC
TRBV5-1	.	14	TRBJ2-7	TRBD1	CASSGRTGASEQYF	TGCGCCAGCAGCGGCCGGACAGGAGCGAGCGAGCAGTACTTC
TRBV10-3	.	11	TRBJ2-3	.	CAIRTGDTQYF	TGTGCCATCAGGACAGGAGATACGCAGTATTTT
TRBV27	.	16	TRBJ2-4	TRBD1	CASSPDRGLSKNIQYF	TGTGCCAGCAGTCCCGACAGGGGGCTGTCCAAAAACATTCAGTACTTC
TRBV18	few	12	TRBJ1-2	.	CASSPAGFGYTF	TGTGCCAGCTCACCAGCAGGGTTTGGCTACACCTTC
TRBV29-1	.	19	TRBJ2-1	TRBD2	CSVHFRGLAPSGAYNEQFF	TGCAGCGTCCATTTTCGGGGACTAGCGCCGAGCGGCGCCTACAATGAGCAGTTCTTC
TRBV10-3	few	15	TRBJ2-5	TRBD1	CAISESQGAWETQYF	TGTGCCATCAGTGAGTCCCAGGGGGCTTGGGAGACCCAGTACTTC
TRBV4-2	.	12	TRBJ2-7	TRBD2	CASSQPWTSKYF	TGTGCCAGCAGCCAACCTTGGACTAGCAAGTACTTC
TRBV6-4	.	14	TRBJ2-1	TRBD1	CASEEDRVYNEQFF	TGTGCCAGCGAGGAGGACAGGGTTTACAATGAGCAGTTCTTC